The source of this T cell receptor (beta chain) is a study of graft-versus-host responses after intestinal transplantation. At the level of the study: Multivisceral, liver-intestinal, or isolated intestinal transplants were given to recipients. Study-wide points: After transplant, early declines in HvG clones were associated with peak levels of circulating GvH clones. Recipient bone marrow held GvH clones, some seen earlier in ileum or blood. Some patients had graft-donor T cell macrochimerism. In their allografts, the ratios of graft-versus-host to host-versus-graft T cell clones were high.

The CDR3 is 16 residues long. V lost 2 bases, J lost 9 bases, and 16 bases stayed unmatched. Germline assignment: CDR1 GTSNPN and CDR2 SVGIG (reference sequence). On this clone: No antigen is known for it.

Clones were sequenced by immunoSEQ multiplex PCR, and TCRdb holds only the in-frame ones, with some missing. Seen here are some 79,000 clones, roughly 89% observed once, and the top ten hold less than 0.4%. This receptor was obtained from a human donor who received an intestinal transplant. The source was unstimulated CD4+ T cells sorted from spleen or lymph node cells, collected before intestinal transplant. The chain combines TRBV30 with TRBJ2-1; TRBD1 agrees at 7 bases. CDR3: CAWSNPGQVRKGEQFF. CDR3 DNA sequence: TGTGCCTGGAGTAACCCCGGACAGGTGCGTAAGGGTGAGCAGTTCTTC.